This T cell receptor (beta chain) was recovered during a study of T cell responses to AZD1222 COVID-19 vaccine. Clones were sequenced by immunoSEQ multiplex PCR, and TCRdb holds only the in-frame ones, with some missing. The sample gives around 150,000 clones, 85% to 90% of which show up once; roughly 2% is in the top ten. The study's findings and limits: Recipients of AZD1222 seropositive at baseline numbered only 6 or 7.

Of note for this clone: Its specificity is not known.

The germline V and J ends were trimmed by 4 bases and 1 base, with 14 bases remaining between them. The CDR3 runs to 15 residues. Germline V CDR1 and CDR2: SGDLS, YYNGEE. Material: peripheral blood, obtained on day 0 of AZD1222 vaccination. This clonotype was sampled from an adult in good health. V usage is TRBV9 and J usage is TRBJ1-1; D uncertain. The CDR3 loop reads CASSISPQENTEAFF. DNA of the CDR3: TGTGCCAGCAGCATCTCACCCCAGGAGAACACTGAAGCTTTCTTT.